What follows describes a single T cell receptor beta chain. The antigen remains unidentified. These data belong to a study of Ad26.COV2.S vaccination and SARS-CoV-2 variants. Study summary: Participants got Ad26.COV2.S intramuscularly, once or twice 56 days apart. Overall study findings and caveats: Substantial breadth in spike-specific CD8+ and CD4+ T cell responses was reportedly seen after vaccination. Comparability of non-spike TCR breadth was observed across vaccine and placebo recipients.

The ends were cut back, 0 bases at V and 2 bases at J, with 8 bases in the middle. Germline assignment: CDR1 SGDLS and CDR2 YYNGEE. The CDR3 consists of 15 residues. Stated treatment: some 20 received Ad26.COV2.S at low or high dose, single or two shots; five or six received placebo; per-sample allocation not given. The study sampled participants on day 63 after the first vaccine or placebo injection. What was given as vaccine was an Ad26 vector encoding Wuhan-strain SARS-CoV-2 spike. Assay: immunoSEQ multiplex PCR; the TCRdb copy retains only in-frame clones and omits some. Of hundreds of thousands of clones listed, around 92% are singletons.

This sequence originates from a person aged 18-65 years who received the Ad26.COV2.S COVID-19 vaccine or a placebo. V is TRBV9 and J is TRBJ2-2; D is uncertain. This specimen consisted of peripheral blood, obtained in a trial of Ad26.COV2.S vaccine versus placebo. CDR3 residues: CASSVVGLNTGELFF. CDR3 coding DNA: TGTGCCAGCAGCGTAGTGGGTCTAAACACCGGGGAGCTGTTTTTT.